This TCR beta chain was sequenced during a study of PD-1 blockade in classical Hodgkin lymphoma. Study-wide points: Researchers reported that CD4+ TCR diversity, though not CD8+, rose significantly by C4D1. What caused the repertoire differences, perhaps disease activity or prior therapy, remains undefined. Reported baseline diversity: healthy donors highest, relapsed/refractory patients lowest. Baseline diversity in complete responders resembled that of newly diagnosed patients.

Using immunoSEQ multiplex PCR, the repertoire was profiled, and TCRdb retains in-frame clones only, with some absent. The sample carries some 90,000 clones, 78% recorded once. The time point: cycle 4 day 1 (C4D1), after 5 to 7 weeks of nivolumab. Brentuximab vedotin exposure varied among the patients, all of whom had relapsed after autologous stem cell transplantation. The CDR3 totals 12 residues. CDR1 and CDR2 (germline): LNHDA, SQIVND (reference sequence). The trim removed 10 bases at V and 4 bases at J, leaving 6 bases unmatched. In regard to this clone: What it recognizes is unknown.

This receptor was identified in a human donor with classical Hodgkin lymphoma. The sample here was peripheral blood mononuclear cells (PBMCs), taken before the fourth cycle of nivolumab. The genes are TRBV19 and TRBJ2-7; 8 bases fit TRBD1. The CDR3, as DNA: TGTGCCACCCTAGGACAGGGTTACGAGCAGTACTTC. Its protein product is CATLGQGYEQYF.